A selection of T cell receptor beta chains follows, all from one sample in a study of cytomegalovirus exposure and HLA in healthy donors. TCRdb's copy holds only in-frame clones and misses some; the assay was immunoSEQ multiplex PCR. The sample records 150,000 to 200,000 clones, roughly 88% being singletons. The sequenced sample was PBMCs. These receptors all stem from a young man in good health and CMV-seropositive. CDR3s include the opening cysteine and the closing phenylalanine or tryptophan. The D gene is left open where the match is weak. Clone size, where shown, is once, few, many, or a class for clones that have expanded.

cdr3_aa cdr3_nt v_call d_call j_call clone_size
CASSQDGQGWYEQYF TGTGCCAGCAGCCAGGACGGACAGGGGTGGTACGAGCAGTACTTC TRBV14 TRBD1 TRBJ2-7 few
CASSPRGSTGSDTQYF TGTGCCAGCAGCCCAAGGGGCTCGACAGGGTCAGATACGCAGTATTTT TRBV7-9 TRBD1 TRBJ2-3 -
CASSSAVIWDRSRPRGTEAFF TGTGCCAGCAGTTCCGCTGTAATTTGGGACAGGTCACGACCCCGAGGCACTGAAGCTTTCTTT TRBV27 TRBD1 TRBJ1-1 -
CASSAQGDGYTF TGTGCCAGCAGTGCACAGGGGGATGGCTACACCTTC TRBV2 TRBD1 TRBJ1-2 -
CASSETGGSSPLHF TGTGCCAGTAGTGAAACAGGGGGCAGTTCACCCCTCCACTTT TRBV19 TRBD1 TRBJ1-6 -
CASSHSGTGGFGAFF TGTGCCAGCAGCCATAGCGGGACAGGGGGTTTTGGGGCTTTCTTT TRBV4-2 TRBD1 TRBJ1-1 -
CASSQDGLYEQYF TGCGCCAGCAGCCAAGATGGCCTTTACGAGCAGTACTTC TRBV4-1 - TRBJ2-7 -
CASSYPLASGGRGDTQYF TGTGCCAGCAGCTACCCGCTGGCTAGCGGGGGGAGAGGAGATACGCAGTATTTT TRBV7-3 TRBD2 TRBJ2-3 -
CASSQDEYEQFF TGCGCCAGCAGCCAAGATGAGTATGAGCAGTTCTTC TRBV4-3 - TRBJ2-1 -
CASSLTGPQETQYF TGTGCCAGCAGCTTGACAGGGCCCCAAGAGACCCAGTACTTC TRBV7-6 TRBD1 TRBJ2-5 -
CASSTLAGGPYEQYF TGTGCCAGCAGCACCCTAGCGGGGGGGCCCTACGAGCAGTACTTC TRBV6-5 TRBD2 TRBJ2-7 -
CASSHLLGTGNNQPQHF TGTGCCAGCAGCCACCTGCTCGGGACAGGGAACAATCAGCCCCAGCATTTT TRBV16 TRBD1 TRBJ1-5 -
CASSLMVVPGELFF TGTGCCAGCAGCTTAATGGTAGTCCCCGGGGAGCTGTTTTTT TRBV7-2 - TRBJ2-2 -
CASSYQAGGAKNIQYF TGTGCCAGCAGCTATCAAGCGGGGGGGGCCAAAAACATTCAGTACTTC TRBV7-8 TRBD2 TRBJ2-4 -
CASSTGQGGGYTF TGTGCCAGTAGTACGGGACAGGGAGGAGGCTACACCTTC TRBV19 TRBD1 TRBJ1-2 -
CASSHLPGSVYEQYF TGCGCCAGCAGCCACCTTCCGGGATCCGTTTACGAGCAGTACTTC TRBV4-1 - TRBJ2-7 few
CASSQGGGFPEQYF TGTGCCAGCAGCCAAGGCGGGGGCTTTCCCGAGCAGTACTTC TRBV4-2 - TRBJ2-7 once
CASSLGAQETQYF TGCGCCAGCAGCTTAGGGGCGCAAGAGACCCAGTACTTC TRBV5-1 - TRBJ2-5 -
CASSTSSGTSIYEQFF TGTGCCAGCAGCACGTCCTCCGGGACTAGCATATATGAGCAGTTCTTC TRBV7-2 TRBD2 TRBJ2-1 -
CASSLAGHPTGELFF TGCGCCAGCAGCTTGGCCGGACACCCCACCGGGGAGCTGTTTTTT TRBV5-1 - TRBJ2-2 -
CASSLNDGANYGYTF TGCGCCAGCAGCCTAAATGATGGAGCTAACTATGGCTACACCTTC TRBV5-1 - TRBJ1-2 once
CASSFSGLYEQYF TGTGCCAGCAGCTTCTCAGGATTATACGAGCAGTACTTC TRBV5-4 - TRBJ2-7 once
CASSVTVPGPGSGNTIYF TGTGCCAGCAGCGTAACGGTACCCGGTCCCGGCTCTGGAAACACCATATATTTT TRBV9 - TRBJ1-3 -
CASSQPRSTKPLNTEAFF TGCGCCAGCAGTCAACCCCGATCGACAAAGCCACTGAACACTGAAGCTTTCTTT TRBV23-1 - TRBJ1-1 -
CASSLEGQSTDTQYF TGTGCCAGCAGCTTAGAGGGACAGAGCACAGATACGCAGTATTTT TRBV7-2 TRBD1 TRBJ2-3 once
CASSVGDKTEAFF TGTGCCAGCAGCGTAGGGGACAAAACTGAAGCTTTCTTT TRBV9 - TRBJ1-1 -
CASSSGRGEPKLFF TGTGCCAGCAGCTCCGGGAGAGGCGAACCAAAACTGTTTTTT TRBV5-6 - TRBJ1-4 -
CASHKGGAIYEQYF TGTGCCAGCCATAAAGGCGGGGCGATTTACGAGCAGTACTTC TRBV2 - TRBJ2-7 -
CASTDKGRFTGELFF TGTGCCAGCACCGACAAGGGGCGGTTCACCGGGGAGCTGTTTTTT TRBV6-4 - TRBJ2-2 -